This entry is about one T cell receptor beta chain. Its antigen is unidentified. This entry is derived from a study of shared clonotypes between healthy human individuals. Notes on the study in general: Naive subsets generally exceeded memory subsets in estimated richness.

TCRdb's copy holds only in-frame clones and misses some; the assay was immunoSEQ multiplex PCR. The data contain 1.5 million to 1.9 million clones, roughly 98% of them seen just once; the ten biggest clones take up less than 0.55%. Splitting the CD4+ cells yielded a CD45RA+ naive subset and a CD45RA-negative memory subset. Germline V gene sequence: CDR1 SGHTA, CDR2 FQGTGA. V dropped 5 bases and J dropped 7 bases, with 11 bases sitting between them. The CDR3 runs 12 residues. This receptor was obtained from a man aged 25-45 years in good health. The sample taken for sequencing was naive CD4+ T cells sorted from blood. Stated subset: CD45RA+ positively selected. The J gene is TRBJ1-2, the V gene TRBV7-3; the D is unclear. Here the CDR3 DNA reads TGTGCCAGCAGCGTCCTTCCGGTTGGCTACACCTTC. Protein: CASSVLPVGYTF.